Listed here are 26 T cell receptor beta chains from one sample, sequenced in a study of blood T cell repertoires in COVID-19 (dated by TCRdb to about 2020). Library preparation used the immunoSEQ multiplex PCR assay. In TCRdb, the immuneACCESS table is reduced to in-frame sequences with V and J assigned. These tables do not hold every clone; where another copy was compared, an unresolved V gene accounts for under half, and the others remain unexplained. This sample lists approximately 200,000 clones; about 87% were detected once. Jointly, the top ten make up under 13% of the sample. Sequenced sample: PBMCs or T cells enriched from blood (not recorded which). These receptors all come from a young man with acute COVID-19.

The chain joins TRBV5-1 to TRBJ1-1, with D hard to call. The CDR3 is made up of 11 amino acids. V gave up 6 bases and J gave up 5 bases, with 8 bases separating them. The germline gives CDR1 SGHRS, CDR2 YFSETQ. CDR3 residues: CASNYGTEAFF. The DNA of the CDR3 is TGCGCCAGCAACTATGGGACTGAAGCTTTCTTT.

The chain is built from TRBV11-2 and TRBJ2-7; 8 positions agree with TRBD2. Germline V gene sequence: CDR1 SGHAT, CDR2 FQNNGV. The CDR3 length is 15 residues. With V trimmed by 0 bases and J by 6 bases, 7 bases remained unmatched. The CDR3 here is CASSLDRGGLGEQYF. CDR3 nucleotides: TGTGCCAGCAGCTTAGATCGGGGGGGCCTCGGCGAGCAGTACTTC.

This clone was observed a few times. The genes are TRBV4-1 and TRBJ1-1, with D possibly TRBD1 on 6 matching bases. The CDR3 loop spans 15 amino acids. CDR1 and CDR2 from the germline V gene are MGHRA and YSYEKL. Trimming removed 4 bases from V and 3 bases from J, with 15 bases in between. CDR3 residues: CASSRPTGRDTEAFF. The DNA of the CDR3 is TGCGCCAGCAGCCGGCCTACAGGGCGAGACACTGAAGCTTTCTTT.

This clone came up a few times. V gene TRBV15 combines with J gene TRBJ2-1, with 10 positions matching TRBD2. Germline-derived CDR1 and CDR2 are LNHNV and YYDKDF (reference sequence). The CDR3 totals 15 residues. V lost 4 bases and J lost 3; bases outside the gene matches: 3. The CDR3 DNA reads TGTGCCACCAGCACCGGGACTAGCGACTACAATGAGCAGTTCTTC. Translated: CATSTGTSDYNEQFF.

This clone showed up just a few times. The rearrangement uses TRBV28 and TRBJ2-1; 12 bases map to TRBD2. V trimming: 5 bases; J trimming: 8 bases; junction bases outside the gene matches: 10. The CDR3 spans 16 residues. Germline CDR1 is MDHEN and CDR2 is SYDVKM. The CDR3 nucleotides read TGTGCCAGCAGTAATCCCGGACTAGCGGGATACCATGAGCAGTTCTTC. It codes for CASSNPGLAGYHEQFF.

The chain has TRBV27 and TRBJ2-7, with no clear D. Per germline, CDR1 MNHEY and CDR2 SMNVEV (reference sequence). This CDR3 spans 15 amino acids. Trimming cost V 5 bases and J 2 bases, with 16 bases left between them. The CDR3 spells CASSKNRVLAYEQYF. The DNA for the CDR3 is TGTGCCAGCAGTAAAAATCGGGTGCTTGCCTACGAGCAGTACTTC.

This chain uses TRBV5-1 with TRBJ1-1; D not certain. V lost 0 bases to trimming and J lost 6 bases, with 9 bases between them. The CDR3 sequence is 13 residues long. CDR1 is SGHRS, CDR2 YFSETQ, per germline. The DNA of the CDR3 is TGCGCCAGCAGCTTGGGAGGGTACGCTGAAGCTTTCTTT. This gives the protein CASSLGGYAEAFF.

J is TRBJ1-1 and V is TRBV2, with D possibly matching TRBD1 (6 bases). The length of the CDR3 is 14 residues. V was trimmed by 4 bases and J by 3 bases, leaving 12 bases between them. From germline, CDR1 is SNHLY and CDR2 FYNNEI. The CDR3 loop is CASSAGDGDTEAFF. The CDR3 nucleotides read TGTGCCAGCAGTGCAGGGGACGGGGACACTGAAGCTTTCTTT. Full variable domain (missing parts from reference TRBV2 and TRBJ1-1): EPEVTQTPSHQVTQMGQEVILRCVPISNHLYFYWYRQILGQKVEFLVSFYNNEISEKSEIFDDQFSVERPDGSNFTLKIRSTKLEDSAMYFCASSAGDGDTEAFFGQGTRLTVV.

The gene calls are TRBV10-3 and TRBJ2-1; 8 positions match TRBD2. Germline values: CDR1 ENHRY, CDR2 SYGVKD. J gave up 4 bases and V 8 bases, and 13 bases lay outside the gene matches. This CDR3 has 16 amino acids. CDR3 in DNA: TGTGCCATCCGGGGGGGGGCAGCGGCCGGATACAATGAGCAGTTCTTC. It codes for CAIRGGAAAGYNEQFF.

As DNA, the CDR3 is TGTGCCAGCAGCTTACTCCGGGAATCGGTCGAGCAGTACTTC. Its protein product is CASSLLRESVEQYF. This chain connects TRBV13 to TRBJ2-7; D possibly corresponds to TRBD2 (5 bases). This CDR3 region has 14 residues. Germline CDR1 PRHDT, CDR2 FYEKMQ (reference sequence). V dropped 2 bases and J dropped 6 bases, with 14 bases sitting between them.

This clone was observed once. The chain carries TRBV28 and TRBJ1-5; 7 positions match TRBD1. The CDR3 totals 12 residues. Trimming cost V 6 bases and J 5 bases; bases outside gene matches: 1. Germline lookup yields CDR1 MDHEN and CDR2 SYDVKM. In DNA form, the CDR3 reads TGTGCCAGCAGGGGACAGTATCAGCCCCAGCATTTT. It encodes CASRGQYQPQHF. Filled out from reference TRBV28 and TRBJ1-5, the complete variable domain reads DVKVTQSSRYLVKRTGEKVFLECVQDMDHENMFWYRQDPGLGLRLIYFSYDVKMKEKGDIPEGYSVSREKKERFSLILESASTNQTSMYLCASRGQYQPQHFGDGTRLSIL.

The rearrangement joins TRBV5-1 to TRBJ1-2; 9 bases map to TRBD1. The CDR3 is 14 residues long. Germline CDR1 is SGHRS and CDR2 is YFSETQ. The junction had 4 bases not matched to a gene; V was cut back by 5 bases and J by 2 bases. CDR3 sequence reads: CASRSGQGNYGYTF. The CDR3, as DNA: TGCGCCAGCAGGTCCGGACAGGGGAACTATGGCTACACCTTC. The variable domain in full, completed from reference TRBV5-1 and TRBJ1-2, reads KAGVTQTPRYLIKTRGQQVTLSCSPISGHRSVSWYQQTPGQGLQFLFEYFSETQRNKGNFPGRFSGRQFSNSRSEMNVSTLELGDSALYLCASRSGQGNYGYTFGSGTRLTVV.

This sequence joins TRBV5-1 and TRBJ1-2; a weak D match, TRBD1 (6 bases). The CDR3 totals 17 residues. The germline CDR1 and CDR2 sequences are SGHRS and YFSETQ. Deletions cut 0 bases from V and 3 bases from J, with 18 bases between. CDR3 nucleotides: TGCGCCAGCAGCTTGGGGACAGTATCGGATTCGGACTATGGCTACACCTTC. Translation: CASSLGTVSDSDYGYTF.

V is TRBV9 and J is TRBJ2-2; 14 nucleotides align to TRBD2. The CDR3 totals 18 residues. Trimming removed 0 bases from V and 4 bases from J; junction bases left unmatched: 5. The germline CDR1 and CDR2 sequences are SGDLS and YYNGEE. This CDR3 reads CASSVEGLAGGGTGELFF. For the CDR3, the DNA is TGTGCCAGCAGCGTAGAAGGACTAGCGGGAGGTGGCACCGGGGAGCTGTTTTTT.

V usage is TRBV23-1 and J usage is TRBJ1-5; 9 nucleotides match TRBD1. TRBV23-1 belongs to the ORF category, with a function that is uncertain. J was trimmed by 4 bases and V by 0 bases; bases with no gene match: 4. The CDR3 has 16 residues. The DNA of the CDR3 is TGCGCCAGCAGTCAATCTTCGGGACAGGGAAATCAGCCCCAGCATTTT. As protein: CASSQSSGQGNQPQHF.

The rearrangement uses TRBV5-1 and TRBJ1-5; the D gene is possibly TRBD1 (5 bases). The CDR3 is 19 amino acids. Per the germline V gene, CDR1 is SGHRS and CDR2 is YFSETQ. V lost 7 bases and J 4 bases, leaving 30 bases between the germline ends. The CDR3 reads CASPPVVGQGIYTNQPQHF. DNA for the CDR3: TGCGCCAGCCCTCCCGTGGTTGGGCAGGGAATATACACAAATCAGCCCCAGCATTTT.

The chain recombines TRBV28 with TRBJ1-6; 8 bases match TRBD1. Germline lookup yields CDR1 MDHEN and CDR2 SYDVKM. V lost 3 bases and J lost 8; bases outside the gene matches: 15. The CDR3 consists of 18 residues. CDR3 sequence reads: CASSFPPGQGRSDSPLHF. The CDR3 DNA reads TGTGCCAGCAGTTTCCCCCCCGGACAGGGTCGATCCGATTCACCCCTCCACTTT.

The CDR3 region is CASSFISGAGGEDEQFF. CDR3 sequence (DNA): TGTGCCAGCAGTTTTATCTCGGGAGCGGGAGGGGAGGATGAGCAGTTCTTC. V usage is TRBV28 and J usage is TRBJ2-1; 10 bases are a match to TRBD2. Germline CDR1 reads MDHEN; CDR2 reads SYDVKM. The CDR3 loop spans 17 amino acids. V trimming: 3 bases; J trimming: 8 bases; junction bases outside the gene matches: 13.

V gene TRBV5-5 combines with J gene TRBJ2-5; 12 bases agree with TRBD2. Germline assignment: CDR1 SGHKS and CDR2 YYEKEE (reference sequence). The CDR3 spans 16 residues. V was clipped by 2 bases and J by 5 bases; unmatched bases: 7. The CDR3 loop reads CASSFRLAGGLETQYF. The CDR3, as DNA: TGTGCCAGCAGCTTCCGGCTAGCGGGAGGGTTGGAGACCCAGTACTTC.

This chain uses TRBV5-3 with TRBJ2-7; 7 bases line up with TRBD2. TRBV5-3 qualifies as an ORF whose function is uncertain. Trimming took 2 bases from V and 2 from J; bases not matched to a gene: 16. CDR3 size: 18 residues. CDR3: CARSLSARWGGRTYEQYF. In DNA, the CDR3 is TGTGCCAGAAGCTTATCCGCACGCTGGGGAGGGCGCACCTACGAGCAGTACTTC.

The V and J genes are TRBV7-9 and TRBJ2-1, with 8 bases that match TRBD2. The CDR3 length is 15 residues. The germline V gene has CDR1 SEHNR and CDR2 FQNEAQ (reference sequence). Unmatched junction bases numbered 5, after V lost 1 base and J lost 6 bases. CDR3 in amino acids: CASSLGPAGVNEQFF. In DNA form, the CDR3 reads TGTGCCAGCAGCTTAGGGCCAGCGGGAGTCAATGAGCAGTTCTTC.

The chain is built from TRBV10-3 and TRBJ2-7; the match to TRBD1 covers 7 bases. Germline CDR1 and CDR2: ENHRY and SYGVKD. This CDR3 contains 12 residues. V trimming: 6 bases; J trimming: 6 bases; junction bases outside the gene matches: 5. This CDR3 reads CAIRGTVSEQYF. The CDR3 DNA reads TGTGCCATCAGAGGGACAGTATCCGAGCAGTACTTC.

This clone appeared a single time. The V and J genes are TRBV18 and TRBJ1-4, with TRBD1 as a possible D gene (6 bases). Germline V gives CDR1 KGHSH, CDR2 LQKENI. The V end lost 4 bases, the J end lost 5 bases, and 11 bases lay between the germline ends. The CDR3 contains 14 residues. The CDR3 here is CASSQTGGNEKLFF. The CDR3 region has the DNA TGTGCCAGCTCACAGACAGGCGGAAATGAAAAACTGTTTTTT.

The CDR3 DNA reads as TGTGCCAGCAGTTTAGGTGACATTAATGAAAAACTGTTTTTT. Amino acids: CASSLGDINEKLFF. The chain employs TRBV28 and TRBJ1-4; D unclear. Looked up from germline, CDR1 is MDHEN and CDR2 is SYDVKM. The CDR3 contains 14 residues. The ends were cut back, 2 bases at V and 4 bases at J, with 8 bases in the middle.

J is TRBJ2-3 and V is TRBV4-1; 9 nucleotides line up with TRBD2. Germline V gives CDR1 MGHRA, CDR2 YSYEKL. With 5 bases clipped from V and 4 bases from J, the junction kept 4 bases outside the gene matches. This CDR3 has 14 amino acids. CDR3 residues: CASSAGGQADTQYF. CDR3 sequence (DNA): TGCGCCAGCAGCGCGGGAGGGCAGGCAGATACGCAGTATTTT.

The chain has TRBV6-1 and TRBJ2-2, with 8 bases lining up with TRBD1. J was trimmed by 2 bases and V by 3 bases; bases with no gene match: 5. Germline CDR1 is MNHNS and CDR2 is SASEGT. The CDR3 runs to 16 residues. The CDR3 loop is CASSERAGGNTGELFF. CDR3 bases: TGTGCCAGCAGTGAGCGGGCAGGGGGCAACACCGGGGAGCTGTTTTTT.